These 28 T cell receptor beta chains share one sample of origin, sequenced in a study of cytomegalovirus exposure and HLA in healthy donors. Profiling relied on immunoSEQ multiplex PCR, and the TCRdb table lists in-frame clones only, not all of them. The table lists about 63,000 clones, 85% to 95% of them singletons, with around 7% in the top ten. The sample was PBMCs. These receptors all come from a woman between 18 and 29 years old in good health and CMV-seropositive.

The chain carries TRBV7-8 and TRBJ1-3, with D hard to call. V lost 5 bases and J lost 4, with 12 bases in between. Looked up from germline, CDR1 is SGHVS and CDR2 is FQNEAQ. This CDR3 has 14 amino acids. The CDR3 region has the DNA TGTGCCAGCAGCCTCGCTGACTCCGGAAACACCATATATTTT. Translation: CASSLADSGNTIYF.

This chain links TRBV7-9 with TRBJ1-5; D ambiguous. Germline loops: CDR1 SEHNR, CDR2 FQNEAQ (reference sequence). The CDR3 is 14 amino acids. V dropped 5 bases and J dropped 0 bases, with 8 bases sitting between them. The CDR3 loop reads CASSTELSNQPQHF. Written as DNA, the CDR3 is TGTGCCAGCAGCACGGAGCTTAGCAATCAGCCCCAGCATTTT.

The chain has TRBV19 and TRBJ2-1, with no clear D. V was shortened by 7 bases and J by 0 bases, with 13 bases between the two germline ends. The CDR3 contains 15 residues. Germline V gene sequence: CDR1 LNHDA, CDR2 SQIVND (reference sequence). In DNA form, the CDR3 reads TGTGCCAGTACCTACGGCGGCACCTCCTACAATGAGCAGTTCTTC. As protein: CASTYGGTSYNEQFF.

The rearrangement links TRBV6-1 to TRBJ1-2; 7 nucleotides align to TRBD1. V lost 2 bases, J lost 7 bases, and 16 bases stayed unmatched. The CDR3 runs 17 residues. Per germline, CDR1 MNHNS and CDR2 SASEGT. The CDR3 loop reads CASSEQEGAGAITGYTF. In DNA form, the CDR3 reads TGTGCCAGCAGTGAACAGGAGGGGGCTGGTGCTATAACTGGCTACACCTTC.

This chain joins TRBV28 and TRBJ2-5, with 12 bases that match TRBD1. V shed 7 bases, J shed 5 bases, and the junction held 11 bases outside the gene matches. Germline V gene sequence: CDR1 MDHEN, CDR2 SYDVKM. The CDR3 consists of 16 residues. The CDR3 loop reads CASTPEGQGAWETQYF. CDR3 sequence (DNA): TGTGCCAGCACTCCTGAGGGACAGGGGGCTTGGGAGACCCAGTACTTC.

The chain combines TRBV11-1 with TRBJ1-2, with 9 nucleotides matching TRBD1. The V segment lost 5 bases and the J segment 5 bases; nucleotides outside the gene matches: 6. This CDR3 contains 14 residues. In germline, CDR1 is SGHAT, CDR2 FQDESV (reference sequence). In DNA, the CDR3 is TGTGCCAGCAGCCCGGACAGGGGCGGGTATGGCTACACCTTC. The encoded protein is CASSPDRGGYGYTF.

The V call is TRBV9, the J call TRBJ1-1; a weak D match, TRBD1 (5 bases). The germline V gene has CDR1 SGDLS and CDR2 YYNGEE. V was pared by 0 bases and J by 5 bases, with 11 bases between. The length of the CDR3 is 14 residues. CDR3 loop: CASSVVSRVTEAFF. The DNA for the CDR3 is TGTGCCAGCAGCGTAGTATCCAGGGTTACTGAAGCTTTCTTT. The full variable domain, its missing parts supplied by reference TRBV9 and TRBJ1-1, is DSGVTQTPKHLITATGQRVTLRCSPRSGDLSVYWYQQSLDQGLQFLIQYYNGEERAKGNILERFSAQQFPDLHSELNLSSLELGDSALYFCASSVVSRVTEAFFGQGTRLTVV.

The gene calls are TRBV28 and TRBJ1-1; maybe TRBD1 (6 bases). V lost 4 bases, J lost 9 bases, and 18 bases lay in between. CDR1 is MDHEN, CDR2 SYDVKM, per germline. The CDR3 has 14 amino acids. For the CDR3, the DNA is TGTGCCAGCAGTTATCCACAGGGTCCGGTGAAAGCTTTCTTT. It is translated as CASSYPQGPVKAFF.

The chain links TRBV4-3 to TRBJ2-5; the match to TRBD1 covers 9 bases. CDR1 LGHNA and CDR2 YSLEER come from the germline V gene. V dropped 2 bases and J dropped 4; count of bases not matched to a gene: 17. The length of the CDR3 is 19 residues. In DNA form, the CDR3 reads TGCGCCAGCAGCCAAAAGGGGGTATTTACCGGGACAGGGCGAGAGACCCAGTACTTC. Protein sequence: CASSQKGVFTGTGRETQYF.

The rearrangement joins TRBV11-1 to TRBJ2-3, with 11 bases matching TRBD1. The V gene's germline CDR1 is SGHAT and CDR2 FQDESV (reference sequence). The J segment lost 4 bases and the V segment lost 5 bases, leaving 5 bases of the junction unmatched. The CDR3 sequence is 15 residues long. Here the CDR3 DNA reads TGTGCCAGCAGCGGGGGACAGGGGGTCGCAGATACGCAGTATTTT. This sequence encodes CASSGGQGVADTQYF.

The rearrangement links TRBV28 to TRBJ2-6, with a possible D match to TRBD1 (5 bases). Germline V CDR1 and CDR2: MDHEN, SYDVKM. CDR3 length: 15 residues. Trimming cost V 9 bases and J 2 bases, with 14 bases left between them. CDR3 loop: CASRAGSTGANVLTF. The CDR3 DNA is TGTGCCAGTCGAGCAGGGTCTACTGGGGCCAACGTCCTGACTTTC.

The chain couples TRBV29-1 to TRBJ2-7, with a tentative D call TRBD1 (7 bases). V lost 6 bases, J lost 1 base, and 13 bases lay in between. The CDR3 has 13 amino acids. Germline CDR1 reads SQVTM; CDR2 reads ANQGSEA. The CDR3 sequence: CSVETGTSYEQYF. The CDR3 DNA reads TGCAGCGTAGAGACAGGGACTTCCTACGAGCAGTACTTC.

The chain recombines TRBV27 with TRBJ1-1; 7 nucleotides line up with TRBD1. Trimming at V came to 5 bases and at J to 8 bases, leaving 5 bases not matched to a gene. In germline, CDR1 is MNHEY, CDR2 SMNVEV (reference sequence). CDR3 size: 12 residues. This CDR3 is CASSLPDREAFF. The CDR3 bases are TGTGCCAGCAGTCTCCCGGACAGGGAAGCTTTCTTT.

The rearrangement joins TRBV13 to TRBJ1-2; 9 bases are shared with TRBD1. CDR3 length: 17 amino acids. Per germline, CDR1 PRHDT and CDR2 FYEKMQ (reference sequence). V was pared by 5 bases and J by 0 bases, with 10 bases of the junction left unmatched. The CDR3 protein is CASSHRDRVLSNYGYTF. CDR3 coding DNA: TGTGCCAGCAGCCATCGGGACAGGGTATTATCTAACTATGGCTACACCTTC.

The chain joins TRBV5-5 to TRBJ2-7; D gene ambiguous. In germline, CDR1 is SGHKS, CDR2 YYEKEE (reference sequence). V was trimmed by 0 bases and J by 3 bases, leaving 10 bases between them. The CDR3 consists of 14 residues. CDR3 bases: TGTGCCAGCAGCTTGGCGCACACTAACTACGAGCAGTACTTC. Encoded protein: CASSLAHTNYEQYF.

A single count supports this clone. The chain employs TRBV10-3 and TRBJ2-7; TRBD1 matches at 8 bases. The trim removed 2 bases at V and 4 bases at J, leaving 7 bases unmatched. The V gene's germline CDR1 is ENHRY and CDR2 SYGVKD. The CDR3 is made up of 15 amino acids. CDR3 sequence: CAISEGTGGSYEQYF. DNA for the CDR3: TGTGCCATCAGTGAGGGGACAGGAGGGAGTTACGAGCAGTACTTC.

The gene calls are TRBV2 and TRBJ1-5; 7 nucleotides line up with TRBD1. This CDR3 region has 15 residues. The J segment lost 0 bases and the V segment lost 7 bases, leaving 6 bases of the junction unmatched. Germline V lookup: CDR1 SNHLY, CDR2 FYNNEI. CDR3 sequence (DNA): TGTGCCAGCAAGAGACAGGGTGATAGCAATCAGCCCCAGCATTTT. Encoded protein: CASKRQGDSNQPQHF.

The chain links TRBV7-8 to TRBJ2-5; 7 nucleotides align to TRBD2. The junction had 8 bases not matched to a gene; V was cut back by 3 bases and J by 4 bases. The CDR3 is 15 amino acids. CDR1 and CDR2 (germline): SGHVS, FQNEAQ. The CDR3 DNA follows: TGTGCCAGCAGCTTGCGGCGGGAGCGGGGAGAGACCCAGTACTTC. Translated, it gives CASSLRRERGETQYF.

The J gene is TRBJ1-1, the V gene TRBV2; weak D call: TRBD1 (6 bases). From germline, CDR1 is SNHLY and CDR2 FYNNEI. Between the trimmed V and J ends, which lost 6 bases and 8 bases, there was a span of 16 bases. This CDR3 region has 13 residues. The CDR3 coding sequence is TGTGCCAGCAGCGCGCAGGGGTTCGGAGAAGCTTTCTTT. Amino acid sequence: CASSAQGFGEAFF.

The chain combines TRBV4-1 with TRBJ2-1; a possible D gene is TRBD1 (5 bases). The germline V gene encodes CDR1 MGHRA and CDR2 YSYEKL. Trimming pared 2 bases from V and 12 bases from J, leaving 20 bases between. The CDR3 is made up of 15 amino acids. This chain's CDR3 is CASSQRGLVLERQFF. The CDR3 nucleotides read TGCGCCAGCAGCCAAAGGGGCCTAGTCCTTGAGAGGCAGTTCTTC.

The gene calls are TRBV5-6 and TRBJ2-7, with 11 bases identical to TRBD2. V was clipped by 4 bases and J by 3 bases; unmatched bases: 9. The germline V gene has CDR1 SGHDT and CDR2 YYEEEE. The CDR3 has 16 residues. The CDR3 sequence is CASSTGTSGSRYEQYF. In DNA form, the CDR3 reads TGTGCCAGCAGCACTGGGACTAGCGGAAGTCGCTACGAGCAGTACTTC.

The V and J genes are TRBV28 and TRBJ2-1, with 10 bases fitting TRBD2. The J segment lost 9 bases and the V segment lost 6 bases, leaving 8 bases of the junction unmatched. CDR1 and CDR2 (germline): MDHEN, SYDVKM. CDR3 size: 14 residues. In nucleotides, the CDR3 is TGTGCCAGCAGAGCGGGAGGGCCTGGGGGTGAGCAGTTCTTC. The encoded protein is CASRAGGPGGEQFF.

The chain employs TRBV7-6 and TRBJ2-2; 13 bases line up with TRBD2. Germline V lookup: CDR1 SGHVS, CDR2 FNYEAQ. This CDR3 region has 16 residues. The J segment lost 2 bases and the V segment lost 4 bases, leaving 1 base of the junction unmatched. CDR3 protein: CASSWTSGSNTGELFF. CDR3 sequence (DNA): TGTGCCAGCAGCTGGACTAGCGGGAGCAACACCGGGGAGCTGTTTTTT.

Written as DNA, the CDR3 is TGTGCCAGCAGTTTGTGGGACAGGGGCGATGCTTTCTTT. Its translation is CASSLWDRGDAFF. The chain is built from TRBV6-5 and TRBJ1-1; 10 positions match TRBD1. This CDR3 spans 13 amino acids. Germline CDR1 is MNHEY and CDR2 is SVGAGI. V was pared by 4 bases and J by 11 bases, with 7 bases of the junction left unmatched.

CDR3 protein: CASSSASGGYEQYF. CDR3 bases: TGTGCCAGCAGCTCCGCGTCGGGGGGCTACGAGCAGTACTTC. The chain employs TRBV5-5 and TRBJ2-7, with 7 positions matching TRBD2. This CDR3 spans 14 amino acids. The germline CDR1 and CDR2 sequences are SGHKS and YYEKEE (reference sequence). The V gene end was trimmed by 3 bases and the J gene end by 3 bases; junction bases not matched to a gene: 6.

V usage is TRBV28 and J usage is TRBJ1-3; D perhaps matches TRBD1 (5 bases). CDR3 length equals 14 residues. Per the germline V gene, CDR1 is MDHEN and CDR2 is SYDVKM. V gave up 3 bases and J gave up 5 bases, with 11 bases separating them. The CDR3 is CASSFGGSRNTIYF. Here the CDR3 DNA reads TGTGCCAGCAGTTTTGGGGGGAGTCGAAACACCATATATTTT.

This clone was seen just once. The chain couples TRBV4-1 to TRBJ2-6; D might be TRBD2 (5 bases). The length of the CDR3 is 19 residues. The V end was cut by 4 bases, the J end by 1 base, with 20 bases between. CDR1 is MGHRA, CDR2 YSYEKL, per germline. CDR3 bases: TGCGCCAGCAGCCCTAGTTTAGGAGGCCCAACTTCTGGGGCCAACGTCCTGACTTTC. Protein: CASSPSLGGPTSGANVLTF.

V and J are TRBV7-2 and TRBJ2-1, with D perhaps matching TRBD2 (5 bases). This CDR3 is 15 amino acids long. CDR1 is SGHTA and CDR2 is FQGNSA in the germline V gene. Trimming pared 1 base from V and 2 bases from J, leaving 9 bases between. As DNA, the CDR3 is TGTGCCAGCAGCTTAGGTGGGAGCACCTACAATGAGCAGTTCTTC. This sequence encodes CASSLGGSTYNEQFF.